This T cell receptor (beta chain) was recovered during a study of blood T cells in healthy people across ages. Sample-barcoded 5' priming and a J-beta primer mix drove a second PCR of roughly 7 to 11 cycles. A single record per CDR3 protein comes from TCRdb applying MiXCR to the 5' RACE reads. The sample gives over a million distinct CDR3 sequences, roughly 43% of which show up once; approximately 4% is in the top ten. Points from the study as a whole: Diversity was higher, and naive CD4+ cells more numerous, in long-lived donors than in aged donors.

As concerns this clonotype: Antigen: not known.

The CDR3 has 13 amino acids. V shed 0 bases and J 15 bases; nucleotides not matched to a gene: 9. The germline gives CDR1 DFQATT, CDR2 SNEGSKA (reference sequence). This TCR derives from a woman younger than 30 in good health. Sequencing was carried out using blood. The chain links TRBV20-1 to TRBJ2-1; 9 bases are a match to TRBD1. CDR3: CSARDPGTGHRFF. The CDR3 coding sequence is TGCAGTGCTAGAGATCCCGGGACAGGGCATCGGTTCTTC.